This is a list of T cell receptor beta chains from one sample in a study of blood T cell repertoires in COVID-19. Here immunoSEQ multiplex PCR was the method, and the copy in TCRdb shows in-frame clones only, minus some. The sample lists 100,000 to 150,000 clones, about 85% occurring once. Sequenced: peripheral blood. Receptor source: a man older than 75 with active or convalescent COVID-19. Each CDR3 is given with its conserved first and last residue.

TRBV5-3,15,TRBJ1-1,CARSLECEMNTEAFF
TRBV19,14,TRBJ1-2,CASSIQGSPRGYTF
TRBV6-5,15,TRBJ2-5,CASRPASGRGETQYF
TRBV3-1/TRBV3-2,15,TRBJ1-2,CASSQANPGTYGYTF
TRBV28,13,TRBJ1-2,CASSKTGTGSYTF
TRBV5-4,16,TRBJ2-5,CASSLSSGGNQETQYF
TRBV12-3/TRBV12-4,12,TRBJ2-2,CASSTGAGELFF
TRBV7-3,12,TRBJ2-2,CASSFLAGELFF
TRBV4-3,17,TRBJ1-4,CASSQSGGGKWNEKLFF
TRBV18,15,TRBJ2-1,CASSRTSGSYNEQFF
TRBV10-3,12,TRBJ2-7,CAISPTPYEQYF
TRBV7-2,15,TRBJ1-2,CASSLGGTGIYGYTF
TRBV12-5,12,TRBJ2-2,CASGLLTGELFF
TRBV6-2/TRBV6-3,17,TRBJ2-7,CASSYSPGLAYSYEQYF
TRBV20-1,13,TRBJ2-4,CSASGQQRNIQYF
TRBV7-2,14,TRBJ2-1,CASSSMRGNNEQFF
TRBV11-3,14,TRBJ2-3,CASSRDLYTDTQYF
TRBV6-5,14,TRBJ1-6,CASSYGTGVSALHF
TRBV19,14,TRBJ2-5,CASGATGDRETQYF
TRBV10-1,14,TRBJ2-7,CARLAGRSSYEQYF
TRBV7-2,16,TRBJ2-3,CASSLGRGAGEDTQYF
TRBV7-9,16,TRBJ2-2,CASSLRQATNTGELFF
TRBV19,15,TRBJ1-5,CASSSGQTRNQPQHF
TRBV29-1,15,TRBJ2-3,CSVVTGTGSTDTQYF
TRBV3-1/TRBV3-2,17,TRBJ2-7,CASSQEGTSGTTYEQYF
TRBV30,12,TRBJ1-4,CAASRGLEKLFF
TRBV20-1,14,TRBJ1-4,CSASQGGANEKLFF
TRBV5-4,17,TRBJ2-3,CASSYRLAGHSTDTQYF
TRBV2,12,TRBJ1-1,CASRYTGTEAFF
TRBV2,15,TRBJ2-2,CASSPTSGGTGELFF
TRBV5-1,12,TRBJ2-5,CASSFRKETQYF
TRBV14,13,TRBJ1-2,CASSQTGPYGYTF
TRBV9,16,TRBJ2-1,CASSVAPQTSDNEQFF
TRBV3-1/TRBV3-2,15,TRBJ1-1,CASSPDHQGNTEAFF
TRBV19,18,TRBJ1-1,CASSRRVGANMLRTEAFF
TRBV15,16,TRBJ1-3,CATSRDPSRSGNTIYF
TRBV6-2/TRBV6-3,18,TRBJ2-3,CASSWVASGGAFEDTQYF
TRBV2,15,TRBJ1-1,CASTFVTGENTEAFF
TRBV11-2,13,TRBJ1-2,CASSTREIYGYTF
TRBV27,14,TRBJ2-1,CASSRNTGFDEQFF
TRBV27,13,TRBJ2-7,CATDRGSSYEQYF
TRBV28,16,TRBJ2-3,CASPPTGLAGVYTQYF
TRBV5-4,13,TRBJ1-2,CASSFSGNYGYTF
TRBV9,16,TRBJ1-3,CASSPRTGATGDTIYF